One sample yielded the 11 T cell receptor beta chains listed below, sequenced in a study of shared clonotypes between healthy human individuals. It was CD45RO-negative cells, positively selected for CCR7, that made up naive CD8 cells, with terminally differentiated effector memory CD45RA+ cells excluded. Assay used: immunoSEQ multiplex PCR; TCRdb lists only in-frame clones, some missing. There are roughly 2.1 million clones in the sample; just over 90% occur only once, and under 2% lies in the top ten. The sequenced sample was naive CD8+ T cells from PBMCs. Receptors originate from a man aged 18 to 29 in good health. Some clones in this sample may be carry-over from other donors' samples.

This clone was seen a single time. V and J are TRBV2 and TRBJ2-7, with 10 nucleotides matching TRBD2. The CDR3 has 16 residues. Per germline, CDR1 SNHLY and CDR2 FYNNEI. Trimming took 1 base from V and 4 from J; bases not matched to a gene: 7. Written as DNA, the CDR3 is TGTGCCAGCAGTGAAGGGCTAGCGGGAGCCCTTTACGAGCAGTACTTC. Its translation is CASSEGLAGALYEQYF.

The chain uses TRBV28 and TRBJ1-2; TRBD1 is a possible D gene (5 bases). Germline V gene lookup returns CDR1 MDHEN and CDR2 SYDVKM. The CDR3 loop spans 13 amino acids. V was cut by 8 bases and J by 6 bases, with 16 bases left in between. CDR3 sequence: CASGATFADGYTF. The CDR3 bases are TGTGCCAGCGGGGCTACTTTCGCCGATGGCTACACCTTC.

The gene calls are TRBV4-3 and TRBJ2-7; D call uncertain. The V gene's germline CDR1 is LGHNA and CDR2 YSLEER. This CDR3 region has 14 residues. V was clipped by 4 bases and J by 2 bases, with 12 bases between them. The CDR3 sequence is CASSPQRSTYEQYF. Here the CDR3 DNA reads TGCGCCAGCAGCCCGCAGAGGAGCACCTACGAGCAGTACTTC.

The V gene is TRBV7-2, the J gene TRBJ2-1; 10 bases are a match to TRBD1. V lost 4 bases to trimming and J lost 3 bases; unmatched junction nucleotides: 9. The CDR3 loop spans 17 amino acids. Germline-derived CDR1 and CDR2 are SGHTA and FQGNSA. The CDR3 region is CASSSRRGDRGYNEQFF. CDR3 bases: TGTGCCAGCAGCTCCCGGCGCGGGGACAGGGGCTACAATGAGCAGTTCTTC.

The CDR3 nucleotides are TGTGCCAGTAGTATGGGACCCGGGACAGGGTTCGGGGCCAACGTCCTGACTTTC. Protein product: CASSMGPGTGFGANVLTF. V is TRBV19 and J is TRBJ2-6, with 9 bases identical to TRBD1. Losses at the gene ends were 3 bases for V and 4 bases for J; bases not matched to a gene: 10. The CDR3 length is 18 residues. CDR1 LNHDA and CDR2 SQIVND come from the germline V gene (reference sequence).

The genes are TRBV27 and TRBJ1-1, with D perhaps TRBD1 (5 bases). V was trimmed by 7 bases and J by 4 bases, leaving 13 bases between them. The CDR3 has 13 amino acids. From germline, CDR1 is MNHEY and CDR2 SMNVEV (reference sequence). The CDR3 DNA reads as TGTGCCAGCACCGTGGGGGGGGGCACTGAAGCTTTCTTT. This translates into CASTVGGGTEAFF.

The genes are TRBV15 and TRBJ1-1, with D unresolved. V was cut by 0 bases and J by 4 bases, with 18 bases left in between. From germline, CDR1 is LNHNV and CDR2 YYDKDF (reference sequence). The CDR3 sequence is 17 residues long. CDR3 in amino acids: CATSRDGPRESSTEAFF. The CDR3 DNA reads as TGTGCCACCAGCAGAGATGGTCCCCGGGAAAGCAGCACTGAAGCTTTCTTT.

The rearrangement joins TRBV5-1 to TRBJ2-3; D possibly corresponds to TRBD1 (6 bases). Trimming cost V 4 bases and J 0 bases, with 15 bases left between them. The V gene's germline CDR1 is SGHRS and CDR2 YFSETQ. This CDR3 has 16 residues. The DNA of the CDR3 is TGCGCCAGCAGCCCCACCGGGACACCAAGCACAGATACGCAGTATTTT. Translation: CASSPTGTPSTDTQYF. Using reference TRBV5-1 and TRBJ2-3 for the parts outside the CDR3, the full variable domain is KAGVTQTPRYLIKTRGQQVTLSCSPISGHRSVSWYQQTPGQGLQFLFEYFSETQRNKGNFPGRFSGRQFSNSRSEMNVSTLELGDSALYLCASSPTGTPSTDTQYFGPGTRLTVL.

The rearrangement links TRBV9 to TRBJ2-3; D gene unclear. The CDR3 runs to 17 residues. From germline, CDR1 is SGDLS and CDR2 YYNGEE. The V gene lost 3 bases and the J gene lost 2 bases, with 19 bases spanning the gap. CDR3 sequence (DNA): TGTGCCAGCAGCGCCACCAGTAGACTCGTAATCACAGATACGCAGTATTTT. It encodes CASSATSRLVITDTQYF.

The sample holds one count of this clone. V gene TRBV11-2 combines with J gene TRBJ2-2, with D unresolved. Trimming stripped 0 bases from V and 4 bases from J, with 15 bases between. Looked up from germline, CDR1 is SGHAT and CDR2 is FQNNGV. The CDR3 runs 17 residues. The CDR3 nucleotides are TGTGCCAGCAGCTTAGATCGGATGGGGTGGGGCACCGGGGAGCTGTTTTTT. Protein product: CASSLDRMGWGTGELFF.

This clone was recorded only once. This chain uses TRBV27 with TRBJ2-7; TRBD1 matches 8 bases. CDR3 size: 18 residues. CDR1 is MNHEY and CDR2 is SMNVEV in the germline V gene (reference sequence). V lost 4 bases and J lost 7; bases outside the gene matches: 21. The chain's CDR3 is CASSSTRGQGREVSEQYF. As DNA, the CDR3 is TGTGCCAGCAGTTCAACGCGAGGACAGGGAAGGGAGGTTTCGGAGCAGTACTTC.